This is a list of T cell receptor beta chains from one sample in a study of identical twins. TCRdb analysed the 5' RACE reads with MiXCR anew, one entry per CDR3 protein. The table lists fewer than 550,000 distinct CDR3 sequences, roughly 15% of them singletons. The sample also formed part of further work on yellow fever vaccine responses in identical twins.

What was sequenced was CD4+ T cells sorted from blood. These receptors came from a woman aged 18-35 years in good health. The CDR3 runs from the conserved cysteine through the conserved F or W. Fields, in order: clone size, V gene, CDR3 length, D gene, J gene, CDR3 DNA, CDR3 protein. A D gene is named only where the DNA matches it firmly. Only part of the rows carry a size: once, few, many, or a class if the clone is expanded.

clone size: few; V gene: TRBV9; CDR3 length: 16; D gene: -; J gene: TRBJ2-1; CDR3 DNA: TGTGCCAGCAGCGTAATGCTAGTGAGCTCCTACAATGAGCAGTTCTTC; CDR3 protein: CASSVMLVSSYNEQFF
clone size: -; V gene: TRBV7-2; CDR3 length: 16; D gene: -; J gene: TRBJ1-1; CDR3 DNA: TGTGCCAGCAGCTCTAGACTAGGACAGCCGAACACTGAAGCTTTCTTT; CDR3 protein: CASSSRLGQPNTEAFF
clone size: few; V gene: TRBV11-2; CDR3 length: 15; D gene: TRBD1; J gene: TRBJ2-5; CDR3 DNA: TGTGCCAGCAGCCTCCGGACAGGGCAAATCGAGACCCAGTACTTC; CDR3 protein: CASSLRTGQIETQYF
clone size: -; V gene: TRBV19; CDR3 length: 17; D gene: TRBD2; J gene: TRBJ2-1; CDR3 DNA: TGTGCCAGTAGTATAGATCGACTAGCGGGGGGGGACAATGAGCAGTTCTTC; CDR3 protein: CASSIDRLAGGDNEQFF
clone size: -; V gene: TRBV12-3/TRBV12-4; CDR3 length: 12; D gene: -; J gene: TRBJ1-1; CDR3 DNA: TGTGCCAGCACCCTAAGAGACACTGAAGCTTTCTTT; CDR3 protein: CASTLRDTEAFF
clone size: once; V gene: TRBV20-1; CDR3 length: 15; D gene: -; J gene: TRBJ2-6; CDR3 DNA: TGCAGTGCTAGTGCCGTGTTGTCTGGGGCCAACGTCCTGACTTTC; CDR3 protein: CSASAVLSGANVLTF
clone size: many; V gene: TRBV24-1; CDR3 length: 15; D gene: TRBD1; J gene: TRBJ2-1; CDR3 DNA: TGTGCCACCAGTGACCTCGGACAGGGGGCAAGTGAGCAGTTCTTC; CDR3 protein: CATSDLGQGASEQFF
clone size: once; V gene: TRBV12-3/TRBV12-4; CDR3 length: 16; D gene: -; J gene: TRBJ2-3; CDR3 DNA: TGTGCCAGCAGTCCCAGGGGCTCACTCCCCACAGATACGCAGTATTTT; CDR3 protein: CASSPRGSLPTDTQYF
clone size: few; V gene: TRBV7-9; CDR3 length: 14; D gene: TRBD2; J gene: TRBJ2-7; CDR3 DNA: TGTGCCAGCAGCTCTGGGACTATTACCTACGAGCAGTACTTC; CDR3 protein: CASSSGTITYEQYF
clone size: few; V gene: TRBV10-1; CDR3 length: 17; D gene: -; J gene: TRBJ2-5; CDR3 DNA: TGCGCCAGCAGTGAGTCGAAGCTGTCAAGCAGATGGGAGACCCAGTACTTC; CDR3 protein: CASSESKLSSRWETQYF
clone size: few; V gene: TRBV6-1; CDR3 length: 18; D gene: -; J gene: TRBJ2-1; CDR3 DNA: TGTGCCAGCAGTGTGTGGAGGGGGAGTGGACAAACCTACAATGAGCAGTTCTTC; CDR3 protein: CASSVWRGSGQTYNEQFF
clone size: -; V gene: TRBV27; CDR3 length: 14; D gene: -; J gene: TRBJ2-3; CDR3 DNA: TGTGCCAGCTCACGCGAGGTCGCAGCAGATACGCAGTATTTT; CDR3 protein: CASSREVAADTQYF
clone size: -; V gene: TRBV27; CDR3 length: 22; D gene: TRBD2; J gene: TRBJ2-7; CDR3 DNA: TGTGCCAGCAGTTGGACCCACGCCGGGACTAGCGGGAGGGCCATCTCACAGTACGAGCAGTACTTC; CDR3 protein: CASSWTHAGTSGRAISQYEQYF
clone size: -; V gene: TRBV12-3/TRBV12-4; CDR3 length: 16; D gene: -; J gene: TRBJ2-3; CDR3 DNA: TGTGCCAGCAGTTATAGTTTGCGCCTATGGGGAGATACGCAGTATTTT; CDR3 protein: CASSYSLRLWGDTQYF
clone size: -; V gene: TRBV3-1; CDR3 length: 13; D gene: TRBD1; J gene: TRBJ1-2; CDR3 DNA: TGTGCCAGCAGCCTCAGGGGGGAGGATGGCTACACCTTC; CDR3 protein: CASSLRGEDGYTF
clone size: -; V gene: TRBV5-1; CDR3 length: 14; D gene: -; J gene: TRBJ2-1; CDR3 DNA: TGCGCCAGCAGCTTGATAACAGCCAAGAATGAGCAGTTCTTC; CDR3 protein: CASSLITAKNEQFF
clone size: -; V gene: TRBV20-1; CDR3 length: 13; D gene: -; J gene: TRBJ2-1; CDR3 DNA: TGCAGTGCTACGGGACTTAAGTACAATGAGCAGTTCTTC; CDR3 protein: CSATGLKYNEQFF
clone size: -; V gene: TRBV20-1; CDR3 length: 14; D gene: TRBD2; J gene: TRBJ2-5; CDR3 DNA: TGCAGTGCTGGGAGGACTAGCGGAAAAGAGACCCAGTACTTC; CDR3 protein: CSAGRTSGKETQYF
clone size: many; V gene: TRBV10-3; CDR3 length: 18; D gene: -; J gene: TRBJ2-1; CDR3 DNA: TGTGCCATCAGTGAGTCGGTCCTCCTCATTGGGGGTTTGATTGAGCAGTTCTTC; CDR3 protein: CAISESVLLIGGLIEQFF
clone size: -; V gene: TRBV7-9; CDR3 length: 14; D gene: -; J gene: TRBJ1-1; CDR3 DNA: TGTGCCAGCAGCCCCACGTGGGGGGCGATTGAAGCTTTCTTT; CDR3 protein: CASSPTWGAIEAFF
clone size: -; V gene: TRBV6-2/TRBV6-3; CDR3 length: 14; D gene: TRBD1; J gene: TRBJ2-7; CDR3 DNA: TGTGCCAGCAGTCCCGGCGGACAGGGCTACGAGCAGTACTTC; CDR3 protein: CASSPGGQGYEQYF
clone size: -; V gene: TRBV10-3; CDR3 length: 15; D gene: -; J gene: TRBJ1-1; CDR3 DNA: TGTGCCATCAGTGAGTCTTTTGCTACCGACACTGAAGCTTTCTTT; CDR3 protein: CAISESFATDTEAFF
clone size: -; V gene: TRBV2; CDR3 length: 13; D gene: -; J gene: TRBJ1-3; CDR3 DNA: TGTGCCAGCAATAACGGGGGACTTAACACCATATATTTT; CDR3 protein: CASNNGGLNTIYF
clone size: -; V gene: TRBV2; CDR3 length: 16; D gene: TRBD2; J gene: TRBJ2-1; CDR3 DNA: TGTGCCAGCAGTTTTCTAGCGGATTATTCCTACAATGAGCAGTTCTTC; CDR3 protein: CASSFLADYSYNEQFF
clone size: -; V gene: TRBV7-9; CDR3 length: 11; D gene: TRBD2; J gene: TRBJ2-1; CDR3 DNA: TGTGCCGGCTGGCGGGAGGGGGTGCAGTTCTTC; CDR3 protein: CAGWREGVQFF
clone size: -; V gene: TRBV20-1; CDR3 length: 16; D gene: TRBD2; J gene: TRBJ2-1; CDR3 DNA: TGCAGTGCTAGAAAGCCCGGGACTAGCGGGACCAATGAGCAGTTCTTC; CDR3 protein: CSARKPGTSGTNEQFF
clone size: few; V gene: TRBV6-1; CDR3 length: 14; D gene: -; J gene: TRBJ1-5; CDR3 DNA: TGTGCCAGCCAAGGAGGGTCCGCTAATCAGCCCCAGCATTTT; CDR3 protein: CASQGGSANQPQHF
clone size: few; V gene: TRBV7-2; CDR3 length: 15; D gene: TRBD1; J gene: TRBJ2-5; CDR3 DNA: TGTGCCAGCAGTTCACCGGGACAGGGAAGAGAGACCCAGTACTTC; CDR3 protein: CASSSPGQGRETQYF
clone size: many; V gene: TRBV12-3/TRBV12-4; CDR3 length: 18; D gene: TRBD2; J gene: TRBJ2-1; CDR3 DNA: TGTGCCAGCAGTTCCCCTCCGGGAGGGCCGGACTCCTACAATGAGCAGTTCTTC; CDR3 protein: CASSSPPGGPDSYNEQFF
clone size: few; V gene: TRBV24-1; CDR3 length: 13; D gene: -; J gene: TRBJ2-3; CDR3 DNA: TGTGCCACCGGGGTGTATGGCACAGATACGCAGTATTTT; CDR3 protein: CATGVYGTDTQYF
clone size: few; V gene: TRBV7-9; CDR3 length: 17; D gene: -; J gene: TRBJ2-7; CDR3 DNA: TGTGCCAGCAGCTTAACAGGAGGTCTTGCTAGACTCTACGAGCAGTACTTC; CDR3 protein: CASSLTGGLARLYEQYF
clone size: few; V gene: TRBV6-1; CDR3 length: 17; D gene: TRBD1; J gene: TRBJ1-5; CDR3 DNA: TGTGCCAGCAGTGAAACCACGGCAGGGGGGTTCAGTCAGCCCCAGCATTTT; CDR3 protein: CASSETTAGGFSQPQHF
clone size: -; V gene: TRBV15; CDR3 length: 12; D gene: -; J gene: TRBJ2-7; CDR3 DNA: TGTGCCACCAGTCAGATAGCCGCCGAGCAGTACTTC; CDR3 protein: CATSQIAAEQYF
clone size: many; V gene: TRBV12-3/TRBV12-4; CDR3 length: 15; D gene: -; J gene: TRBJ1-1; CDR3 DNA: TGTGCCAGCAGTTTAGTCCCCGGAATGAACACTGAAGCTTTCTTT; CDR3 protein: CASSLVPGMNTEAFF
clone size: -; V gene: TRBV6-2/TRBV6-3; CDR3 length: 15; D gene: -; J gene: TRBJ2-7; CDR3 DNA: TGTGCCAGCAGTTACTCGACAAAAAGCTCCTACGAGCAGTACTTC; CDR3 protein: CASSYSTKSSYEQYF
clone size: -; V gene: TRBV20-1; CDR3 length: 14; D gene: -; J gene: TRBJ2-1; CDR3 DNA: TGCAGTGCTAAGGGCACACGGGGTTTGAATGAGCAGTTCTTC; CDR3 protein: CSAKGTRGLNEQFF
clone size: few; V gene: TRBV5-1; CDR3 length: 16; D gene: -; J gene: TRBJ2-1; CDR3 DNA: TGCGCCAGCAGCAAGGGGGTCCTGAGCTCCTACAATGAGCAGTTCTTC; CDR3 protein: CASSKGVLSSYNEQFF
clone size: -; V gene: TRBV21-1; CDR3 length: 15; D gene: -; J gene: TRBJ2-2; CDR3 DNA: TGTGCCAGCAGCAGCCGGGACAGGGGTAACGGGGAGCTGTTTTTT; CDR3 protein: CASSSRDRGNGELFF